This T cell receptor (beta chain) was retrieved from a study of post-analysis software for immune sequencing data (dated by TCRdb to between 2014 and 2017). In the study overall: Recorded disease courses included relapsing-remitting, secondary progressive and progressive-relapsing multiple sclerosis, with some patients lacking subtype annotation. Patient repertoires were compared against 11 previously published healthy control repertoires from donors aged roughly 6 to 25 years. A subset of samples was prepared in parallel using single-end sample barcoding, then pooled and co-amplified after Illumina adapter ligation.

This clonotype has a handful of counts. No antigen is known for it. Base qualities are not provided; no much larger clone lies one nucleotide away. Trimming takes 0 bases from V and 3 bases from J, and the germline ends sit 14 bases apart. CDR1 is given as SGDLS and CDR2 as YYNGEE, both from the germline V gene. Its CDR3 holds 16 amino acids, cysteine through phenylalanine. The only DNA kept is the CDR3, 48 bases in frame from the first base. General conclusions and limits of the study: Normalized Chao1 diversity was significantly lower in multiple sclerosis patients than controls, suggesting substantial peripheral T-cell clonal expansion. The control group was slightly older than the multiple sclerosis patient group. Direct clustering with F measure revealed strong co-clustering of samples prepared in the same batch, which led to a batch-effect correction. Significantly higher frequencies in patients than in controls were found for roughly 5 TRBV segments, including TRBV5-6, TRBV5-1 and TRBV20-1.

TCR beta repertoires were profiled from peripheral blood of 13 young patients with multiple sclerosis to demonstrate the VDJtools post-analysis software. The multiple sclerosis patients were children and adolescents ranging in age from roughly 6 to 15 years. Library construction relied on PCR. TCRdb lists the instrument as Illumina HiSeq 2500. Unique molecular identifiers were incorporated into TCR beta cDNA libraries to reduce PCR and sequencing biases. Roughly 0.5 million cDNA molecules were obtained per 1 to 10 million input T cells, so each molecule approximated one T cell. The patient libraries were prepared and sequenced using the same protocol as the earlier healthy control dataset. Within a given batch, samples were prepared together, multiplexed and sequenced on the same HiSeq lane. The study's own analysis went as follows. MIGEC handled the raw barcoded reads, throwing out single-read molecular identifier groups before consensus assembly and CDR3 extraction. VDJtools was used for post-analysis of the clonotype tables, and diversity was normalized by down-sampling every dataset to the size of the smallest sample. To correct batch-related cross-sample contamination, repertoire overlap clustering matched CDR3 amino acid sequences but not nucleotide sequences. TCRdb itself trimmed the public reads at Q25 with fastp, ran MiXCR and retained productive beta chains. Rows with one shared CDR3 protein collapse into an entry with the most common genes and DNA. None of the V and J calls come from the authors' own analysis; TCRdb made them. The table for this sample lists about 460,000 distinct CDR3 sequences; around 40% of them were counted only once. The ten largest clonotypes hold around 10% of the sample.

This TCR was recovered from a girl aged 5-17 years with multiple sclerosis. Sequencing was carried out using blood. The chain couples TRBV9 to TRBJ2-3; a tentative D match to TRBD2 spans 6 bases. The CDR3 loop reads CASSVGRRVSTDTQYF. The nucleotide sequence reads TGTGCCAGCAGCGTAGGGAGGAGGGTGTCTACAGATACGCAGTATTTT.